This TCR beta chain was identified during a study of T cells in Graves' hyperthyroidism and ophthalmopathy. The PBMCs were sourced from fresh peripheral blood (10 ml). The sample holds many counts of this clonotype. CDR3 length equals 15 residues. Germline loops: CDR1 SGHVS, CDR2 FQNEAQ. Losses at the gene ends were 5 bases for V and 4 bases for J; bases not matched to a gene: 5. TCR beta CDR3 regions were amplified from RNA. The primer set for the first-round RT-PCR of the TCR CDR3 was HTBI. Using its own MiXCR run on the multiplex PCR reads, TCRdb lists one record per CDR3 protein. The repertoire holds fewer than 750,000 distinct CDR3 sequences, with about 15% as singletons.

J is TRBJ2-7 and V is TRBV7-8, with TRBD2 matching 13 bases. Sequenced: blood. This TCR was recovered from a woman between 45 and 65 years old with Graves' ophthalmopathy. The DNA for the CDR3 is TGTGCCAGCAGCCTAAGACTAGCGGGGGGTTACGAGCAGTACTTC. This codes for CASSLRLAGGYEQYF.